This TCR beta chain was obtained from a study of blood T cell repertoires in COVID-19 (dated by TCRdb to the early 2020s). Background for the entire study: ImmuneRACE Cohort 3 recovered participants were defined by two consecutive negative NP/OP PCR tests, healthcare professional clearance, or symptom resolution. Samples covering the acute and convalescent phases of COVID-19 were provided by collaborators in the United States, Italy and Spain. The material from the prospective study consisted of cDNA or gDNA derived from T cells, B-cell-depleted T cells, or PBMCs. Subjects who had been exposed to COVID-19, were actively infected with it, or had recovered from it provided the deeply sampled blood TCRbeta repertoires that made up the dataset. The repertoires were released in a freely available public database meant as a resource for research on the immune response to SARS-CoV-2. The samples were drawn from two sources: the first 160 participants of the ongoing ImmuneRACE study, and fewer than 1,500 subjects contributed by 6 global collaborators. The sample metadata nearly always contained a de-identified subject ID, COVID-19 status, age in years and sex. Where available, HLA class I and class II types were obtained from metadata supplied by the sample provider rather than from assay-based typing.

Enrolling through a virtual design, the prospective study's participants ranged in age from roughly 18 to 89 years and lived across 20 to 25 United States geographic areas. In the prospective study, participants were assigned to cohorts based on the clinical history participants reported in a screening survey and a study questionnaire. In the prospective study, mobile phlebotomists collected whole blood, serum and a nasopharyngeal or oropharyngeal swab from each participant. Prospective study participants could optionally give additional blood draws and questionnaires over a roughly 2-month period. Prospective study blood samples were shipped either frozen or at room temperature before DNA extraction. The investigation overall reported the following: The quantity of clinical and demographic metadata differed by source and by participant and was supplied without curation.

Concerning this clone: Its antigen is still unknown. No qualities accompany the bases; no much larger clone lies one base away.

As encoded in the germline V gene, CDR1 is SGHDN while CDR2 is FVKESK. The germline ends are 15 bases apart after V is trimmed by 5 bases and J by 10 bases. From cysteine to phenylalanine, the CDR3 is 13 amino acids long. Just the 39-base CDR3 DNA is kept, in frame starting at base 1. The immunoSEQ Assay, a bias-controlled multiplex PCR, was used to amplify TCRbeta CDR3 regions from genomic DNA. The source study handled its data this way. Within the assay, amplification of reference gene primers was used to estimate how many nucleated cells each sample contained. To quantify the absolute abundance of each unique TCRbeta CDR3 rearrangement, sequence reads were collapsed and filtered. Productive Simpson clonality was computed per sample as the square root of Simpson's diversity index over productive rearrangements. As stored in TCRdb, this immuneACCESS dataset retains in-frame rearrangements with V and J assigned. A fraction of the clones does not appear; measured against another copy, unresolved V genes explain less than half of the discrepancy, and the remainder lacks a known reason. V, J and clone size derive from that table, while D and trimming were established from the DNA sequence. The sample profile shows roughly 340,000 clones; approximately 89% of them were found once. The top ten constitute 1.9% of the sample.

The chain uses TRBV14 and TRBJ2-1; matching of 6 bases hints at TRBD2 as the D gene. The sample taken for sequencing was PBMCs or T cells enriched from blood (not recorded which). The sequence derives from a man in his forties or fifties in a cohort exposed to, infected with or recovered from COVID-19 (not recorded which). The nucleotide sequence is TGTGCCAGCAGCACGAACCCGGGACTCGAGCAGTTCTTC. This codes for CASSTNPGLEQFF.